A selection of T cell receptor beta chains follows, all from one sample in a study of cytomegalovirus exposure and HLA in healthy donors. Profiled with immunoSEQ multiplex PCR; TCRdb holds only in-frame clones, not every one. The table shows 150,000 to 170,000 clones, with roughly 80% occurring only once. The sample consisted of PBMCs. The origin of the receptors is a man between 18 and 29 years old in good health and CMV-seronegative. The CDR3 runs from the conserved cysteine through the conserved F or W. Each record gives: CDR3 DNA, CDR3 protein, D gene, J gene, clone size, V gene. The D gene is left open where the match is weak. Some rows have no size entry. The others give once, few or many, or a class for an expanded clone.

CDR3 DNA: TGCGCCAGCAGCCCCACTAGCGGGAGTGCAGATACGCAGTATTTT
CDR3 protein: CASSPTSGSADTQYF
D gene: TRBD2
J gene: TRBJ2-3
clone size: NA
V gene: TRBV4-3

CDR3 DNA: TGTGCCAGCAGCTGGGGACAGGCTACCTACGAGCAGTACTTC
CDR3 protein: CASSWGQATYEQYF
D gene: TRBD1
J gene: TRBJ2-7
clone size: NA
V gene: TRBV6-1

CDR3 DNA: TGTGCCACCAGCAGAGATCCAGGGAAAGAGACCCAGTACTTC
CDR3 protein: CATSRDPGKETQYF
D gene: NA
J gene: TRBJ2-5
clone size: NA
V gene: TRBV15

CDR3 DNA: TGTGCCAGCAGTGAAGCGGCAGGGACACAAGAGACCCAGTACTTC
CDR3 protein: CASSEAAGTQETQYF
D gene: NA
J gene: TRBJ2-5
clone size: NA
V gene: TRBV6-1

CDR3 DNA: TGCGCCAGCAGCTCTCGGACTAGCGCGTTCACAAGACCCTACGAGCAGTACTTC
CDR3 protein: CASSSRTSAFTRPYEQYF
D gene: TRBD2
J gene: TRBJ2-7
clone size: NA
V gene: TRBV5-1

CDR3 DNA: TGTGCCAGACATCCCGATAGCGGGAACACCGGGGAGCTGTTTTTT
CDR3 protein: CARHPDSGNTGELFF
D gene: NA
J gene: TRBJ2-2
clone size: NA
V gene: TRBV5-4

CDR3 DNA: TGTGCCAGCAGCTTAGTTCCCTTCCCTCTAAGCGGGAGGACAGATACGCAGTATTTT
CDR3 protein: CASSLVPFPLSGRTDTQYF
D gene: TRBD2
J gene: TRBJ2-3
clone size: NA
V gene: TRBV7-6

CDR3 DNA: TGTGCCAGCAGAGCCGCTTCCAGCGGGGAGACCCAGTACTTC
CDR3 protein: CASRAASSGETQYF
D gene: NA
J gene: TRBJ2-5
clone size: once
V gene: TRBV6-5

CDR3 DNA: TGTGCCAGCACCGGGAAGGGATCCTACGAGCAGTACTTC
CDR3 protein: CASTGKGSYEQYF
D gene: NA
J gene: TRBJ2-7
clone size: few
V gene: TRBV7-2

CDR3 DNA: TGTGCCATACAGGGGGCCAGTGATACGCAGTATTTT
CDR3 protein: CAIQGASDTQYF
D gene: TRBD1
J gene: TRBJ2-3
clone size: once
V gene: TRBV27

CDR3 DNA: TGTGCCAGCGGATTGGGACAGGGGGAGACCCAGTACTTC
CDR3 protein: CASGLGQGETQYF
D gene: TRBD1
J gene: TRBJ2-5
clone size: NA
V gene: TRBV9

CDR3 DNA: TGTGCCAGCAGGCGTCTAGCGGGACAAGAGACCCAGTACTTC
CDR3 protein: CASRRLAGQETQYF
D gene: TRBD2
J gene: TRBJ2-5
clone size: NA
V gene: TRBV27

CDR3 DNA: TGTGCCAGCAGGGTCGGGGAGACCCAGTACTTC
CDR3 protein: CASRVGETQYF
D gene: NA
J gene: TRBJ2-5
clone size: few
V gene: TRBV2

CDR3 DNA: TGCGCCAGCAGCTCGTGGGACAGTTCCTACGAGCAGTACTTC
CDR3 protein: CASSSWDSSYEQYF
D gene: TRBD1
J gene: TRBJ2-7
clone size: NA
V gene: TRBV5-1

CDR3 DNA: TGCGCCAGCAGTCCGGGACTCCCTGCCTACGAGCAGTACTTC
CDR3 protein: CASSPGLPAYEQYF
D gene: NA
J gene: TRBJ2-7
clone size: NA
V gene: TRBV4-3

CDR3 DNA: TGTGCCAGCAGTTACTTTCAGGGGGAATTCTCCTACGAGCAGTACTTC
CDR3 protein: CASSYFQGEFSYEQYF
D gene: TRBD1
J gene: TRBJ2-7
clone size: once
V gene: TRBV6-5

CDR3 DNA: TGTGCCAGCAGCGTAGACAGCCCTTACGAGCAGTACTTC
CDR3 protein: CASSVDSPYEQYF
D gene: NA
J gene: TRBJ2-7
clone size: NA
V gene: TRBV9

CDR3 DNA: TGCGCCAGCAGCCAATCTTTTGGGACTAGCGGATTCCAAGAGACCCAGTACTTC
CDR3 protein: CASSQSFGTSGFQETQYF
D gene: TRBD2
J gene: TRBJ2-5
clone size: NA
V gene: TRBV4-1

CDR3 DNA: TGTGCCAGCAGCTTGGGGGCAGGGACATACAATGAGCAGTTCTTC
CDR3 protein: CASSLGAGTYNEQFF
D gene: NA
J gene: TRBJ2-1
clone size: NA
V gene: TRBV5-6

CDR3 DNA: TGTGCCAGCCATCTCCTAGCGACCCAGTACTTC
CDR3 protein: CASHLLATQYF
D gene: NA
J gene: TRBJ2-5
clone size: once
V gene: TRBV6-5